This TCR beta chain was found in a study of cytomegalovirus exposure and HLA in healthy donors. About this clone: Its antigen remains unknown.

Findings and caveats of the study: Later findings reportedly placed an Asian-associated ancestry cluster below the roughly 700-donor mean for N-insertions. Most CMV-associated TCR beta chains appeared HLA-restricted in a later analysis. There were under 200 TCR beta chains listed as cytomegalovirus-associated.

PCR primers comprised 60 Vbeta and 13 Jbeta primers. In the authors' workflow: Unique TCR beta chains totaled 65 million to 95 million in a later count, with approximately 11 million of them shared. This table comes from immunoSEQ multiplex PCR, and its TCRdb copy is limited to in-frame clones, with some not included. That table furnishes V, J and clone size, whereas the DNA furnished D and trimming. Of about 97,000 clones in the sample, 73% were seen once. The receptor's source is a man aged 40-49 years in good health and CMV-seronegative. Material: PBMCs.

Here the CDR3 DNA reads TGTGCCAGCAGCCGCGCGGCCTTAAACACTGAAGCTTTCTTT. The encoded protein is CASSRAALNTEAFF. The chain couples TRBV28 to TRBJ1-1; D gene unclear. V lost 6 bases and J 2 bases, leaving 13 bases between the germline ends. The CDR3 runs 14 residues. Germline V gene data show CDR1 as MDHEN and CDR2 as SYDVKM.